The clone carrying this T cell receptor (beta chain) showed up just a few times. This entry belongs to a study of molecular identifiers for immune sequencing clone quantification. TCRdb independently ran MiXCR on the PCR reads; one entry per CDR3 protein. This sample has more than 250,000 distinct CDR3 sequences, with 20% to 25% found just once. CDR1 LGHNA and CDR2 YNFKEQ come from the germline V gene. There are 16 residues in the CDR3. V shed 0 bases, J shed 3 bases, and the junction held 7 bases outside the gene matches. The TCR comes from a human donor in good health. Some libraries in this study had Jurkat cell RNA spiked in. Sequences were obtained from naive CD8+ T cells from blood, with Jurkat cell RNA spiked in. Subset specified: FACS-sorted CD8+CD4-CCR7+CD45RA+ naive T cells. This chain connects TRBV4-2 to TRBJ2-5; 7 positions match TRBD2. Here the CDR3 reads CASSQEEASGKETQYF. The CDR3 DNA is TGTGCCAGCAGCCAAGAAGAGGCTAGCGGCAAAGAGACCCAGTACTTC.